Below are 2 T cell receptor beta chains sequenced from a single sample in a study of T cell clones after liver transplantation. Generated by immunoSEQ multiplex PCR, the TCRdb table keeps only in-frame clones and is missing some. The repertoire holds tens of thousands of clones, with approximately 70% as singletons. The sample was CD4+ T cells from blood, taken at the roughly 15-month timepoint. These receptors came from a human patient who received a liver transplant. A share of the T cells may be of graft donor origin.

Comment on this clone: An end of the junction differs from the germline gene, which may be a read error. V and J are TRBV7-9 and TRBJ2-3; 14 bases line up with TRBD2. The germline gives CDR1 SEHNR, CDR2 FQNEAQ (reference sequence). This CDR3 region has 11 residues. The CDR3 coding sequence is TGTGCCAGCAGCTCCGGGACTAGCGGGAGATTT. Encoded protein: CASSSGTSGRF.

This chain connects TRBV10-2 to TRBJ2-3; TRBD2 agrees at 8 bases. Trimming at V came to 6 bases and at J to 2 bases, leaving 10 bases not matched to a gene. This CDR3 has 16 residues. CDR1 and CDR2 (germline): WSHSY, SAAADI. The CDR3 DNA is TGCGCCAGCAGCGAAGACACTAGCGGCTCCACAGATACGCAGTATTTT. This encodes CASSEDTSGSTDTQYF.